This TCR beta chain was captured by sequencing in a study of blood T cells in healthy people across ages. Primed by a sample-barcoded 5' primer and a J-beta primer mix, a second PCR proceeded for 7 to 11 cycles. Via MiXCR, TCRdb re-called the 5' RACE reads, giving one row per CDR3 protein. The table records around 650,000 distinct CDR3 sequences, about 30% of them present only once. This clonotype was detected many times. This CDR3 is 16 amino acids long. The V segment lost 4 bases and the J segment 3 bases; nucleotides outside the gene matches: 13. Germline CDR1 is SGHRS and CDR2 is YFSETQ. The V gene is TRBV5-1, the J gene TRBJ2-7; 7 nucleotides match TRBD1. This sequence was found in a woman aged 80 or older in good health. Sequencing used blood. CDR3 bases: TGCGCCAGCAGCCGTGAGACAGGGCCTCCTAACTACGAGCAGTACTTC. This codes for CASSRETGPPNYEQYF.